Listed below are T cell receptor beta chains from one sample, sequenced in a study of shared clonotypes between healthy human individuals. The table came from immunoSEQ multiplex PCR; TCRdb's copy has only in-frame clones and leaves some out. The sample records roughly 700,000 clones, around 67% being singletons. Material for sequencing was memory CD4+ T cells sorted from blood. Receptor source: a woman aged 25-40 years in good health. CDR3s include the opening cysteine and the closing phenylalanine or tryptophan.

J,V,CDR3
TRBJ2-5,TRBV2,CASSERLAGAGETQYF
TRBJ2-3,TRBV29-1,CSVEGSPTPDTQYF
TRBJ1-5,TRBV5-4,CASSHDRDSSPQHF
TRBJ1-4,TRBV25-1,CASSRGGAATNEKLFF
TRBJ2-1,TRBV6-4,CASSEGSSYNEQFF
TRBJ1-1,TRBV5-8,CASSLVAGQAFF
TRBJ2-3,TRBV2,CASSPRGTSTDTQYF
TRBJ1-2,TRBV5-1,CASSLGGAANYGYTF
TRBJ1-5,TRBV18,CASSPGNSNSNQPQHF
TRBJ1-6,TRBV23-1,CASRTPGEENSPLHF
TRBJ2-7,TRBV6-1,CATRFEYEQYF
TRBJ1-4,TRBV25-1,CASTGDGEKLFF
TRBJ1-6,TRBV7-2,CASSTRDRGIWHSPLHF
TRBJ2-1,TRBV2,CASRIAGQYNEQFF
TRBJ2-3,TRBV4-1,CASRNVGGGTDTQYF
TRBJ2-5,TRBV18,CASSRPQETQYF
TRBJ2-4,TRBV2,CASGLAKNIQYF
TRBJ1-1,TRBV28,CASSSPGQGGTEAFF
TRBJ2-3,TRBV5-5,CASSSTGTYPDTQYF
TRBJ2-2,TRBV18,CASSPQPKTGELFF
TRBJ2-5,TRBV2,CASRTRTLETQYF
TRBJ2-2,TRBV18,CASSAGQPNTGELFF
TRBJ2-2,TRBV4-2,CASSSLGGGSGELFF
TRBJ2-1,TRBV7-2,CASSRDAAGYNEQFF
TRBJ1-1,TRBV18,CASHQGLNTEAFF
TRBJ2-5,TRBV11-2,CASSSPGQGVQETQYF
TRBJ2-6,TRBV28,CASSSRFTGANVLTF
TRBJ2-1,TRBV5-1,CASSLLAGGSYEQFF
-,TRBV7-2,CASSSAGATSYEQYF
TRBJ2-1,TRBV5-1,CASSLTANNEQFF
TRBJ1-1,TRBV18,CASSPTWEKNTEAFF
TRBJ1-4,TRBV5-1,CASSSRTASNEKLFF
TRBJ2-7,TRBV29-1,CSAIRFGDSYEQYF
TRBJ2-1,TRBV18,CASSQGAGGGNEQFF
TRBJ1-2,TRBV10-3,CAIPGQYYGYTF